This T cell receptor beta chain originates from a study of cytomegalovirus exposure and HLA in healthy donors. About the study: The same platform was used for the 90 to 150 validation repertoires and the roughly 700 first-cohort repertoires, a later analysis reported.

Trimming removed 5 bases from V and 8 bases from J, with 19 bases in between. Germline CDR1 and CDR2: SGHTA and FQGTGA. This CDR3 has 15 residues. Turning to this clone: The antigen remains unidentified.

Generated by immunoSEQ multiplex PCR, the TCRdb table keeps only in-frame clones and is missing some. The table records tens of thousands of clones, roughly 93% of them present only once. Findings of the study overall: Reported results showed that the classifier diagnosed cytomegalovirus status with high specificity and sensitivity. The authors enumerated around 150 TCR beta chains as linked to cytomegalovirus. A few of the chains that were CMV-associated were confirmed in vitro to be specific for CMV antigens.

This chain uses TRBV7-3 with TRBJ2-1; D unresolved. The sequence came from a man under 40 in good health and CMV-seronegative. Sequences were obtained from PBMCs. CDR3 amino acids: CASSPTRVISDEQFF. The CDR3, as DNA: TGTGCCAGCAGCCCCACACGGGTGATTTCCGATGAGCAGTTCTTC.